Reported below is one T cell receptor (beta chain). Antigen unknown. This specimen comes from a study of vaccination and CD4 T cells after COVID-19. Looking at the study overall: The stimulus for the cells was overlapping spike peptides derived from SARS-CoV-2, HCoV-NL63, HCoV-OC43 and HCoV-229E.

Cultured CD4+ T-cell DNA underwent Oncomine TCR Beta short-read sequencing. The source of extracted genomic DNA was cultured CD4+ T cells. TCRdb called the PCR reads again in MiXCR, with one record for every CDR3 protein. The repertoire has over 13,000 distinct CDR3 sequences, about 54% of them found once; the top ten carry roughly 8%. The sample's treatment: roughly 11-day PBMC culture with coronavirus spike peptide pools or control peptides (ViraFEST assay). The ViraFEST method relied on peptide pools to expand antigen-specific T cells, followed by TCR sequencing. Half the medium was replaced with fresh IL-2 medium on days 3 and 7. CDR1 DFQATT and CDR2 SNEGSKA come from the germline V gene (reference sequence). The CDR3 is made up of 16 amino acids. With 3 bases clipped from V and 10 bases from J, the junction kept 17 bases outside the gene matches.

The chain employs TRBV20-1 and TRBJ2-1; 8 positions agree with TRBD2. This specimen consisted of CD4+ T cells from blood, cultured in vitro, obtained before SARS-CoV-2 vaccination. This receptor was taken from a human donor who had recovered from COVID-19. The CDR3 DNA follows: TGCAGTGCTAGTCGCCCAGGGACTAGTCGGCGTGAGGAGCAGTTCTTC. This encodes CSASRPGTSRREEQFF.